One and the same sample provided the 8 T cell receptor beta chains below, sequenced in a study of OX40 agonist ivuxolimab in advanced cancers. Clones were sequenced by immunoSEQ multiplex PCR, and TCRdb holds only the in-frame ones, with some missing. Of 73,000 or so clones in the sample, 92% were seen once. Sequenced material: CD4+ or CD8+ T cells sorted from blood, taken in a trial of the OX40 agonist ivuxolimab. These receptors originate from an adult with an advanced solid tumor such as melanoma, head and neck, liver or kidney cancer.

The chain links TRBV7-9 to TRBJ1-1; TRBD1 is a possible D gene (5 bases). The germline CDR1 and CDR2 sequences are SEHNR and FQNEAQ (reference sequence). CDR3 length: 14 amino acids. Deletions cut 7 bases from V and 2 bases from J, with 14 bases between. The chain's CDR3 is CASTLTVTNTEAFF. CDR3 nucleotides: TGTGCCAGCACCTTGACAGTTACAAACACTGAAGCTTTCTTT.

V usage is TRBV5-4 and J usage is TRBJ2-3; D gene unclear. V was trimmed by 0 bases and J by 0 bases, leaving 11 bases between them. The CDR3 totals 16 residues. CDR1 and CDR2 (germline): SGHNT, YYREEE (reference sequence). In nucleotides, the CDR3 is TGTGCCAGCAGCTTGGCATCTATTTCTAGCACAGATACGCAGTATTTT. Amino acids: CASSLASISSTDTQYF. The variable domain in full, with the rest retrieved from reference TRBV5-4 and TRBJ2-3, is ETGVTQSPTHLIKTRGQQVTLRCSSQSGHNTVSWYQQALGQGPQFIFQYYREEENGRGNFPPRFSGLQFPNYSSELNVNALELDDSALYLCASSLASISSTDTQYFGPGTRLTVL.

CDR3 in amino acids: CASSLAGGGSPLHF. CDR3 DNA: TGTGCCAGCAGCTTAGCGGGGGGTGGTTCACCCCTCCACTTT. The chain has TRBV11-2 and TRBJ1-6; TRBD1 is a possible D gene (5 bases). V was trimmed by 1 base and J by 9 bases, leaving 10 bases between them. The V gene's germline CDR1 is SGHAT and CDR2 FQNNGV. The CDR3 has 14 amino acids.

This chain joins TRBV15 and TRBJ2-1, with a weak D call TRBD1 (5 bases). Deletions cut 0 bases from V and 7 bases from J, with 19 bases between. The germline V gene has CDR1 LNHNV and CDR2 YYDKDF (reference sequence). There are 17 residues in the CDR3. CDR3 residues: CATSRDRVRAIENEQFF. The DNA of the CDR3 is TGTGCCACCAGCAGAGATAGAGTCAGGGCGATTGAGAATGAGCAGTTCTTC.

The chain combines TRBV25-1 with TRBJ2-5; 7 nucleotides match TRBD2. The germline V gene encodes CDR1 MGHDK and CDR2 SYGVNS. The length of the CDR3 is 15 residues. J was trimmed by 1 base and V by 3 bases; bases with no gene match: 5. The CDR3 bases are TGTGCCAGCAGTGATGGGGGAGGGGCCCAAGAGACCCAGTACTTC. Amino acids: CASSDGGGAQETQYF.

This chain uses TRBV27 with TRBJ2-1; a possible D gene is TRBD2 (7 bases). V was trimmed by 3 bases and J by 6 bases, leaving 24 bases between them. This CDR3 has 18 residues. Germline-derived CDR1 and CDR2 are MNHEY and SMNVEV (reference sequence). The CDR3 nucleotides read TGTGCCAGCAGTTTTGTCCTCGGTGGCGGGGGCGAAACCAATGAGCAGTTCTTC. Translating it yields CASSFVLGGGGETNEQFF.

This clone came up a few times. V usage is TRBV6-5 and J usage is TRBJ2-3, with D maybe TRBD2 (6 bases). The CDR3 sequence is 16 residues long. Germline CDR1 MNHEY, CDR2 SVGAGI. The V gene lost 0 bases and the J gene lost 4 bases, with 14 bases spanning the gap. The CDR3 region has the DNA TGTGCCAGCAGTTACTCGCCCCGGAGGAGGGCAGATACGCAGTATTTT. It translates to CASSYSPRRRADTQYF.

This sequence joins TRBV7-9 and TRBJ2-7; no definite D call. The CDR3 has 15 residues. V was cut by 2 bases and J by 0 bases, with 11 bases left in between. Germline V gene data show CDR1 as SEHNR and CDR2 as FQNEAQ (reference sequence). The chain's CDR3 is CASSLPDGSSYEQYF. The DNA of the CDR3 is TGTGCCAGCAGCTTACCGGACGGTAGCTCCTACGAGCAGTACTTC.